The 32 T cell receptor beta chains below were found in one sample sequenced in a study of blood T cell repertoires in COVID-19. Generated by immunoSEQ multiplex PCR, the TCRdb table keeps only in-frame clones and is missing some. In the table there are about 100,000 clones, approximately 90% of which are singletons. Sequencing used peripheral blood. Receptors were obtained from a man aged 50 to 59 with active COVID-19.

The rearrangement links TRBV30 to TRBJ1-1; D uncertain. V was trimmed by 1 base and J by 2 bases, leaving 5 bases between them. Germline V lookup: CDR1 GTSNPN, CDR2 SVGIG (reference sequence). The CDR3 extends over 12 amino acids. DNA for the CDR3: TGTGCCTGGAGTGAACTAAACACTGAAGCTTTCTTT. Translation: CAWSELNTEAFF.

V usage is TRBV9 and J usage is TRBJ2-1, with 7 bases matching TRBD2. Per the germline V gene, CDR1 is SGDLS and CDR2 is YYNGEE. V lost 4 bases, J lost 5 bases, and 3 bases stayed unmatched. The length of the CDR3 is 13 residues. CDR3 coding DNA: TGTGCCAGCAGCCGGACTAGAAACAATGAGCAGTTCTTC. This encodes CASSRTRNNEQFF. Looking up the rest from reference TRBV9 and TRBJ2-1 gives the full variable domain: DSGVTQTPKHLITATGQRVTLRCSPRSGDLSVYWYQQSLDQGLQFLIQYYNGEERAKGNILERFSAQQFPDLHSELNLSSLELGDSALYFCASSRTRNNEQFFGPGTRLTVL.

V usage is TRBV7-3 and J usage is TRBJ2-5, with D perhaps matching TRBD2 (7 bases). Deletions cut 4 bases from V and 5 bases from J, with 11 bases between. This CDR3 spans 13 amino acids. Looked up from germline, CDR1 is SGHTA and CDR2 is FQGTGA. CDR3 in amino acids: CASSYGGAETQYF. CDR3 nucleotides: TGTGCCAGCAGCTATGGGGGGGCGGAGACCCAGTACTTC. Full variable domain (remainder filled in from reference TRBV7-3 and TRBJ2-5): GAGVSQTPSNKVTEKGKYVELRCDPISGHTALYWYRQSLGQGPEFLIYFQGTGAADDSGLPNDRFFAVRPEGSVSTLKIQRTERGDSAVYLCASSYGGAETQYFGPGTRLLVL.

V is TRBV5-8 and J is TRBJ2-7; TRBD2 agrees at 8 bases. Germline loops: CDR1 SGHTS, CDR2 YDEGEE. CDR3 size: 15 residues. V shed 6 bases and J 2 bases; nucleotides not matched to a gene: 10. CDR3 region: CASTISGGRTYEQYF. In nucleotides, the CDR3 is TGTGCCAGCACCATCAGCGGGGGACGAACCTACGAGCAGTACTTC. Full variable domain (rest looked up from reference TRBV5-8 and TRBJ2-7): EAGVTQSPTHLIKTRGQQATLRCSPISGHTSVYWYQQALGLGLQFLLWYDEGEERNRGNFPPRFSGRQFPNYSSELNVNALELEDSALYLCASTISGGRTYEQYFGPGTRLTVT.

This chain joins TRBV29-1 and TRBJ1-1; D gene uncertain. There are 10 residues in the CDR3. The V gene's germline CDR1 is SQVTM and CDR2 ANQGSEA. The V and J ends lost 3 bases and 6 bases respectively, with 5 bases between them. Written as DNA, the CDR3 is TGCAGCGTTGAGAGGGCTGAAGCTTTCTTT. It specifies CSVERAEAFF.

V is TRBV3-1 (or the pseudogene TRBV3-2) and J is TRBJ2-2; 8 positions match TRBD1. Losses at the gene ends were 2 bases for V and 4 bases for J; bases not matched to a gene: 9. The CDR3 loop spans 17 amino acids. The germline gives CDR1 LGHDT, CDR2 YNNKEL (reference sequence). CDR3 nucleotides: TGTGCCAGCAGCCAAAGGGGAGATACAGGGGGCACCGGGGAGCTGTTTTTT. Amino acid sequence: CASSQRGDTGGTGELFF.

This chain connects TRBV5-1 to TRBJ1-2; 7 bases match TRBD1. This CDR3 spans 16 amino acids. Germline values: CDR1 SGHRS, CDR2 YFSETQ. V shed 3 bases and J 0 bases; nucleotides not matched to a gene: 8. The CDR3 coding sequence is TGCGCCAGCAGCTGGGGGGACAGCGCTGCTAACTATGGCTACACCTTC. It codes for CASSWGDSAANYGYTF.

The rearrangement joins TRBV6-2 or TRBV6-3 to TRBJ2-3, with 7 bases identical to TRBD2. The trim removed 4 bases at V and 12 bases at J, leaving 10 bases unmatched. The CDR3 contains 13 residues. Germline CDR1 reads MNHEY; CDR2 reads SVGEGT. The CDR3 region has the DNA TGTGCCAGCAGTTCCTATCAGGGAGGGCCACAGTATTTT. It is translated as CASSSYQGGPQYF.

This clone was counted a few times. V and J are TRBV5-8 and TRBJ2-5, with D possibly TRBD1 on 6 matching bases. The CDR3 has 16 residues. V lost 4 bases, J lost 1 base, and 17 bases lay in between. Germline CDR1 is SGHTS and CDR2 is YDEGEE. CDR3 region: CASSRGMGALQETQYF. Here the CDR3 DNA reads TGTGCCAGCAGCCGTGGTATGGGGGCCCTCCAAGAGACCCAGTACTTC.

The CDR3 nucleotides are TGTGCCTGGAGTCGTCTAGCGGGAGGCAATGAGCAGTTCTTC. Amino acids: CAWSRLAGGNEQFF. This chain uses TRBV30 with TRBJ2-1; 11 nucleotides align to TRBD2. The CDR3 covers 14 residues. Per germline, CDR1 GTSNPN and CDR2 SVGIG (reference sequence). V lost 2 bases and J lost 6; bases outside the gene matches: 3.

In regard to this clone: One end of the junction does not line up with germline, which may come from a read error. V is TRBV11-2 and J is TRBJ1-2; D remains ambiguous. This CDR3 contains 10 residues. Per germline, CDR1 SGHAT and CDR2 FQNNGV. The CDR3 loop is CASSQAHQAF. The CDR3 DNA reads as TGTGCCAGCAGCCAAGCCCATCAGGCCTTC.

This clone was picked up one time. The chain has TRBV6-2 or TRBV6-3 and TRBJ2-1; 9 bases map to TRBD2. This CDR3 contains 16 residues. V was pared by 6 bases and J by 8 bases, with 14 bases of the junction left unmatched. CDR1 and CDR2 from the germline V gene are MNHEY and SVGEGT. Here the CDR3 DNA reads TGTGCCAGCAGCGGAACCGGGGCGGGAGGGTTGTATGAGCAGTTCTTC. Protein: CASSGTGAGGLYEQFF.

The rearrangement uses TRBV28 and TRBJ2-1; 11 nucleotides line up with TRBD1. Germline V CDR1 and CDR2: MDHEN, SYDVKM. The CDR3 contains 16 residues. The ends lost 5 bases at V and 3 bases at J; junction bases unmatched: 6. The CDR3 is CASSEAGTGGYNEQFF. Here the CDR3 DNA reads TGTGCCAGCAGTGAGGCGGGGACAGGGGGCTACAATGAGCAGTTCTTC.

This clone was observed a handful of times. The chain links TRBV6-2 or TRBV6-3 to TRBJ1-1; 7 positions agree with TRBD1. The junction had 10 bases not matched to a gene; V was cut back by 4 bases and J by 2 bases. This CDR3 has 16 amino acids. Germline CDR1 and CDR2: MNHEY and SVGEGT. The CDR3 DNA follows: TGTGCCAGCAGTTTTCCGACAGGGCCTTTCAACACTGAAGCTTTCTTT. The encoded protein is CASSFPTGPFNTEAFF.

The CDR3 here is CASSLALARVYNEQFF. The CDR3 DNA sequence: TGTGCCAGCAGCTTAGCGCTGGCCAGGGTTTACAATGAGCAGTTCTTC. The rearrangement joins TRBV7-6 to TRBJ2-1; tentative D call: TRBD1 (5 bases). The CDR3 consists of 16 residues. Germline loops: CDR1 SGHVS, CDR2 FNYEAQ. The V gene lost 0 bases and the J gene lost 4 bases, with 13 bases spanning the gap.

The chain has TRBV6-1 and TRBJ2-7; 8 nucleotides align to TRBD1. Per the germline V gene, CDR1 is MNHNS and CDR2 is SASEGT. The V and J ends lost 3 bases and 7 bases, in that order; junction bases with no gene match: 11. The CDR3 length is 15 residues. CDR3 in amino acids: CASSELGQGAREQYF. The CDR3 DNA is TGTGCCAGCAGTGAGCTCGGGCAGGGGGCGCGGGAGCAGTACTTC.

The CDR3 sequence is CASSYSGTGRHEQYF. The CDR3 DNA sequence: TGTGCCAGCAGCTACTCCGGGACAGGGAGGCACGAGCAGTACTTC. This sequence joins TRBV7-9 and TRBJ2-7, with 9 bases identical to TRBD1. The CDR3 covers 15 residues. V lost 4 bases and J lost 5; bases outside the gene matches: 9. Germline V lookup: CDR1 SEHNR, CDR2 FQNEAQ (reference sequence).

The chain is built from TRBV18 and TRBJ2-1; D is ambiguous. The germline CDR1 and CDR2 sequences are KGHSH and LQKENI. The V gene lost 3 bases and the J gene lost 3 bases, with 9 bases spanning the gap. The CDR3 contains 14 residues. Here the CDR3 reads CASSPPPGYNEQFF. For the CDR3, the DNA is TGTGCCAGCTCACCGCCCCCCGGCTACAATGAGCAGTTCTTC.

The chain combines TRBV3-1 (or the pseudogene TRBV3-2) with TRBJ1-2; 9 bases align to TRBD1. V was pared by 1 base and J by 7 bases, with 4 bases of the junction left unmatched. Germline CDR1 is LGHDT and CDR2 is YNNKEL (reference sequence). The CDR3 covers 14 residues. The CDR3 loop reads CASSQGTGVSGYTF. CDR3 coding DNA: TGTGCCAGCAGCCAAGGGACAGGGGTTAGTGGCTACACCTTC.

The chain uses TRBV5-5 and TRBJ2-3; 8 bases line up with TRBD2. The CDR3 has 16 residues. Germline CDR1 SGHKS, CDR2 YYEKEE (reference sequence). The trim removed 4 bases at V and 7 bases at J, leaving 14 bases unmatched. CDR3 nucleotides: TGTGCCAGCAGCCACCTAGATCAACCGGGGGGGCATACGCAGTATTTT. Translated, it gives CASSHLDQPGGHTQYF.

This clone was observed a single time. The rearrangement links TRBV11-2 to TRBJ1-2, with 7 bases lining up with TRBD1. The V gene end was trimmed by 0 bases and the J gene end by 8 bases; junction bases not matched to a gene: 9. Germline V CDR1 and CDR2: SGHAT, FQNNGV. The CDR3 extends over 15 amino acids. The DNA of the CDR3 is TGTGCCAGCAGCTTAGATTCTTCCCAGGGGGGCGGCTACACCTTC. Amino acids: CASSLDSSQGGGYTF.

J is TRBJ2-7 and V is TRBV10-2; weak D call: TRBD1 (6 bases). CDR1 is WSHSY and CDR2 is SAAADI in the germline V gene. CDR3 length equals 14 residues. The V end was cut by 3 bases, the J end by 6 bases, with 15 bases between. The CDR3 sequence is CASSDFRGSLEQYF. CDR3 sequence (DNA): TGCGCCAGCAGTGATTTTAGGGGGTCCCTCGAGCAGTACTTC.

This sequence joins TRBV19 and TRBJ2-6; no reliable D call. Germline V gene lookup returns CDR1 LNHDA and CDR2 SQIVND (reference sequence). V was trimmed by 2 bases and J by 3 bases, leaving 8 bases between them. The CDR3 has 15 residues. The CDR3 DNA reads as TGTGCCAGTAGTATAAGTATCTATGGGGCCAACGTCCTGACTTTC. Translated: CASSISIYGANVLTF.

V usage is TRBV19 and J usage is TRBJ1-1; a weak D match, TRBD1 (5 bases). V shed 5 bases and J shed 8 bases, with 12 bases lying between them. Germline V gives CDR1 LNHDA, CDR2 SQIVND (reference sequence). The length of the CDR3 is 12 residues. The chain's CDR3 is CASSLGALEAFF. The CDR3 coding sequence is TGTGCCAGTAGTCTTGGGGCGCTGGAAGCTTTCTTT. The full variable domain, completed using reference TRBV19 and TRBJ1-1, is DGGITQSPKYLFRKEGQNVTLSCEQNLNHDAMYWYRQDPGQGLRLIYYSQIVNDFQKGDIAEGYSVSREKKESFPLTVTSAQKNPTAFYLCASSLGALEAFFGQGTRLTVV.

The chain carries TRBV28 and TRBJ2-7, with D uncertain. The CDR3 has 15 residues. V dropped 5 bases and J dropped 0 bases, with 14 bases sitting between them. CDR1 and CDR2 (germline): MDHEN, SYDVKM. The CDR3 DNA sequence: TGTGCCAGCAGTCCCGCAAGACTCAACTCCTACGAGCAGTACGTC. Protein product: CASSPARLNSYEQYV.

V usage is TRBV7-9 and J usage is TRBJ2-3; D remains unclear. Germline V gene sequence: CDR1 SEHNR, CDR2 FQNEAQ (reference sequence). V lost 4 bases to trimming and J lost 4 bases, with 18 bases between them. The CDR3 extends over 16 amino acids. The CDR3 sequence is CASSSPQIASADTQYF. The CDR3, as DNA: TGTGCCAGCAGCTCCCCTCAAATAGCCAGCGCAGATACGCAGTATTTT.

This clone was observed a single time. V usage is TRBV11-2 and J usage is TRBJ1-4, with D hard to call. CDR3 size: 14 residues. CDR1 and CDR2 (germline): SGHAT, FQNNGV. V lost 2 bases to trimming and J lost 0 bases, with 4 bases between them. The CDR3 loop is CASSLQSTNEKLFF. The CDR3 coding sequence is TGTGCCAGCAGCTTACAATCAACTAATGAAAAACTGTTTTTT. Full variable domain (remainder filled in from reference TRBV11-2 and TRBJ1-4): EAGVAQSPRYKIIEKRQSVAFWCNPISGHATLYWYQQILGQGPKLLIQFQNNGVVDDSQLPKDRFSAERLKGVDSTLKIQPAKLEDSAVYLCASSLQSTNEKLFFGSGTQLSVL.

The CDR3 bases are TGTGCCAGCAGTTTAGCCTTTCAGCCCCAGCATTTT. Protein sequence: CASSLAFQPQHF. This chain uses TRBV12-3 or TRBV12-4 with TRBJ1-5; D unclear. With 0 bases removed from V and 6 bases from J, the gap between germline ends came to 3 bases. The CDR3 runs 12 residues.

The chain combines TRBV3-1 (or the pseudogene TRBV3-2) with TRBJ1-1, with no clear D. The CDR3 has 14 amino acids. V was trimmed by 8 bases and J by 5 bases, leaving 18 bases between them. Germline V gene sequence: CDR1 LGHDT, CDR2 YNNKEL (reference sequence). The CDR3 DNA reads TGTGCCAGCTCTCGCAACAGTCTAAGTACTGAAGCTTTCTTT. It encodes CASSRNSLSTEAFF.

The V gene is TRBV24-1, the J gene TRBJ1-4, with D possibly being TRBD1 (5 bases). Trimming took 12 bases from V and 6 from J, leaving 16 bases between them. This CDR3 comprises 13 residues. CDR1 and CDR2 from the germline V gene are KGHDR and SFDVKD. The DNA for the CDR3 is TGTGCCGGGCGGGGGGGACCGCATGAAAAACTGTTTTTT. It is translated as CAGRGGPHEKLFF.

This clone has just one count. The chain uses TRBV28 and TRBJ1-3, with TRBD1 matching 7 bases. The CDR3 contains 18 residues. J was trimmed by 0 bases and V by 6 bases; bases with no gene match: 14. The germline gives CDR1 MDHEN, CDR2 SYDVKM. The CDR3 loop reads CASRPHGTAASSGNTIYF. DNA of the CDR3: TGTGCCAGCAGACCCCATGGGACAGCTGCTTCCTCTGGAAACACCATATATTTT.

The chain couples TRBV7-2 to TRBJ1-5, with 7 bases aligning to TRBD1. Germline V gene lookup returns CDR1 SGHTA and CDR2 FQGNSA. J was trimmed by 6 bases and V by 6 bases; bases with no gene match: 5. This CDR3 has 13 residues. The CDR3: CASREGAGQPQHF. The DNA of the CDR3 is TGTGCCAGCAGGGAGGGGGCGGGTCAGCCCCAGCATTTT.